The 27 T cell receptor beta chains below were found in one sample sequenced in a study of neurological immune-mediated disorders. TCRdb reprocessed the 5' RACE reads via MiXCR and lists one record per CDR3 protein. The profile shows 15,000 to 20,000 distinct CDR3 sequences, about 2.5% of them singletons. Sequencing was done on a sample of PBMCs. The receptors were gathered from a young woman with multiple sclerosis.

This clonotype was picked up many times. This chain uses TRBV2 with TRBJ2-2, with D possibly called TRBD1 or TRBD2 (5 bases each). This CDR3 is 13 amino acids long. V was clipped by 7 bases and J by 4 bases, with 10 bases between them. Germline V lookup: CDR1 SNHLY, CDR2 FYNNEI. Here the CDR3 reads CASNLGVTGELFF. The CDR3 DNA follows: TGTGCCAGCAATCTGGGGGTCACCGGGGAGCTGTTTTTT.

In this sample, this clonotype turned up a few times. The chain employs TRBV6-6 and TRBJ2-1, with D possibly being TRBD2 (5 bases). The V gene's germline CDR1 is MNHNY and CDR2 SVGAGI (reference sequence). CDR3 size: 15 residues. V lost 8 bases, J lost 8 bases, and 22 bases lay in between. This CDR3 is CASRNGLAPSDEQFF. The CDR3 nucleotides read TGTGCCAGCCGGAATGGGCTAGCACCGAGCGATGAGCAGTTCTTC.

This clonotype was observed many times. This chain joins TRBV29-1 and TRBJ2-4; tentatively, D is TRBD1 (6 bases). Trimming took off 4 bases at V and 7 bases at J, with 11 bases between the two ends. The germline V gene has CDR1 SQVTM and CDR2 ANQGSEA. The CDR3 totals 12 residues. This CDR3 reads CSVGWGQNIQYF. DNA of the CDR3: TGCAGCGTTGGTTGGGGGCAGAACATTCAGTACTTC.

This clonotype appeared many times. The chain joins TRBV29-1 to TRBJ1-2, with TRBD1 identical over 10 bases. CDR3 length equals 11 residues. V lost 8 bases to trimming and J lost 7 bases; unmatched junction nucleotides: 4. CDR1 is SQVTM and CDR2 is ANQGSEA in the germline V gene. CDR3 residues: CSIRDRGGYTF. In DNA form, the CDR3 reads TGCAGCATTCGGGACAGGGGTGGCTACACCTTC.

This clonotype was counted at least ten times. The chain uses TRBV5-1 and TRBJ2-1; weak D call: TRBD2 (5 bases). The germline CDR1 and CDR2 sequences are SGHRS and YFSETQ. The CDR3 sequence is 16 residues long. V was cut by 3 bases and J by 0 bases, with 13 bases left in between. In nucleotides, the CDR3 is TGCGCCAGCAGCTGGGAGCCCGAGAGCTCCTACAATGAGCAGTTCTTC. The encoded protein is CASSWEPESSYNEQFF.

The table lists this clonotype with many counts. This chain uses TRBV4-1 with TRBJ2-1; D remains unclear. In germline, CDR1 is MGHRA, CDR2 YSYEKL. V dropped 0 bases and J dropped 11 bases, with 5 bases sitting between them. The CDR3 loop spans 11 amino acids. The CDR3 nucleotides are TGCGCCAGCAGCCAAGATCGGCAGCAGTTCTTC. It codes for CASSQDRQQFF.

This clonotype has ten or more counts. The chain is built from TRBV11-2 and TRBJ2-1; 12 nucleotides agree with TRBD1. Per the germline V gene, CDR1 is SGHAT and CDR2 is FQNNGV. Unmatched junction bases numbered 4, after V lost 5 bases and J lost 5 bases. The CDR3 runs 15 residues. The CDR3 spells CASSKGQGANNEQFF. The CDR3 DNA reads as TGTGCCAGCAGCAAGGGACAGGGGGCCAACAATGAGCAGTTCTTC.

This clonotype was found many times. J is TRBJ1-1 and V is TRBV4-1; no firm D call. The CDR3 loop spans 14 amino acids. Germline V lookup: CDR1 MGHRA, CDR2 YSYEKL. The V end was cut by 2 bases, the J end by 3 bases, with 10 bases between. This CDR3 is CASSQRRGDTEAFF. As DNA, the CDR3 is TGCGCCAGCAGCCAAAGGCGTGGGGACACTGAAGCTTTCTTT.

Judged by abundance, this clonotype is medium-sized. The CDR3 region has the DNA TGCGCCAGCAGCGGGGGGTACGAGCAGTACTTC. Translation: CASSGGYEQYF. The genes are TRBV5-1 and TRBJ2-7, with D possibly matching TRBD2 (6 bases). Germline assignment: CDR1 SGHRS and CDR2 YFSETQ. The CDR3 is made up of 11 amino acids. V was clipped by 4 bases and J by 4 bases, with 6 bases between them. The full variable domain, with the rest looked up from reference TRBV5-1 and TRBJ2-7, is KAGVTQTPRYLIKTRGQQVTLSCSPISGHRSVSWYQQTPGQGLQFLFEYFSETQRNKGNFPGRFSGRQFSNSRSEMNVSTLELGDSALYLCASSGGYEQYFGPGTRLTVT.

In its sample, this clonotype was seen many times. The CDR3 nucleotides are TGTGCCAGCAGTTTCCGCGGGGGGCCCTTGAACACTGAAGCTTTCTTT. It is translated as CASSFRGGPLNTEAFF. The genes are TRBV12-3 or TRBV12-4 and TRBJ1-1, with D possibly being TRBD1 (6 bases). V was clipped by 3 bases and J by 0 bases, with 14 bases between them. This CDR3 spans 16 amino acids.

This clonotype was counted many times. V usage is TRBV20-1 and J usage is TRBJ2-1; 13 bases match TRBD2. This CDR3 has 15 amino acids. The germline V gene encodes CDR1 DFQATT and CDR2 SNEGSKA (reference sequence). J gave up 1 base and V 6 bases, and 3 bases lay outside the gene matches. This CDR3 is CSARTSGSSYNEQFF. In nucleotides, the CDR3 is TGCAGTGCCAGGACTAGCGGGAGTTCCTACAATGAGCAGTTCTTC.

The table lists this clonotype with many counts. This rearrangement joins TRBV5-1 to TRBJ1-2; 8 nucleotides match TRBD1. The CDR3 runs 18 residues. Trimming took 0 bases from V and 4 from J; bases not matched to a gene: 14. Germline assignment: CDR1 SGHRS and CDR2 YFSETQ. The CDR3, as DNA: TGCGCCAGCAGCTTGGGTGGCGGCGGGCCAGGGGGCGCCTATGGCTACACCTTC. As protein: CASSLGGGGPGGAYGYTF.

This clonotype was counted ten times or more. The V and J genes are TRBV25-1 and TRBJ1-5; D is possibly TRBD1 (5 bases). CDR3 length equals 14 residues. In germline, CDR1 is MGHDK, CDR2 SYGVNS. Trimming stripped 6 bases from V and 4 bases from J, with 13 bases between. CDR3 in amino acids: CASRAAGGNQPQHF. CDR3 DNA: TGTGCCAGCAGGGCTGCGGGGGGGAATCAGCCCCAGCATTTT.

This clonotype was counted many times. The rearrangement links TRBV7-9 to TRBJ1-1; D possibly corresponds to TRBD1 (6 bases). Trimming pared 1 base from V and 6 bases from J, leaving 9 bases between. Germline CDR1 is SEHNR and CDR2 is FQNEAQ (reference sequence). The CDR3 sequence is 13 residues long. The CDR3 loop is CASSLVGGAEAFF. CDR3 DNA: TGTGCCAGCAGCTTAGTAGGGGGGGCTGAAGCTTTCTTT.

The table lists this clonotype with many counts. The rearrangement uses TRBV10-3 and TRBJ1-2; 7 bases fit TRBD1. The CDR3 extends over 15 amino acids. V lost 6 bases and J lost 3; bases outside the gene matches: 10. Germline V gives CDR1 ENHRY, CDR2 SYGVKD. The CDR3 sequence: CAISGNRGGDYGYTF. The CDR3 DNA is TGTGCCATCAGCGGGAACAGGGGTGGGGACTATGGCTACACCTTC.

The sample holds many counts of this clonotype. The chain combines TRBV20-1 with TRBJ2-5; tentative D call: TRBD2 (6 bases). Germline CDR1 DFQATT, CDR2 SNEGSKA (reference sequence). The CDR3 has 15 residues. Trimming took off 0 bases at V and 0 bases at J, with 11 bases between the two ends. CDR3 sequence reads: CSARDWGTHQETQYF. In DNA form, the CDR3 reads TGCAGTGCTAGAGATTGGGGGACTCACCAAGAGACCCAGTACTTC.

This clonotype showed up many times. The chain couples TRBV11-3 to TRBJ1-2; TRBD1 matches at 7 bases. This CDR3 has 12 residues. The V segment lost 4 bases and the J segment 8 bases; nucleotides outside the gene matches: 4. The germline V gene has CDR1 SGHNT and CDR2 YENEEA. The CDR3 loop is CASSSRGRGYTF. The CDR3 DNA is TGTGCCAGCAGCTCCAGGGGGAGAGGCTACACCTTC.

At least ten counts were recorded for this clonotype. This rearrangement joins TRBV14 to TRBJ2-3; possibly TRBD2 for D (5 bases). Trimming cost V 1 base and J 0 bases, with 8 bases left between them. Germline V gene sequence: CDR1 SGHDN, CDR2 FVKESK. The CDR3 is made up of 15 amino acids. The CDR3 DNA follows: TGTGCCAGCAGCCAAGGAGCGGCTAGCACAGATACGCAGTATTTT. Amino acids: CASSQGAASTDTQYF. Supplemented by reference TRBV14 and TRBJ2-3, the full variable domain reads EAGVTQFPSHSVIEKGQTVTLRCDPISGHDNLYWYRRVMGKEIKFLLHFVKESKQDESGMPNNRFLAERTGGTYSTLKVQPAELEDSGVYFCASSQGAASTDTQYFGPGTRLTVL.

In its sample, this clonotype is medium-sized. The junction departs from the called germline gene at one end, perhaps through a read error. The chain employs TRBV7-7 and TRBJ2-5; 7 nucleotides line up with TRBD1. Germline V lookup: CDR1 SSHAT, CDR2 FNYEAQ (reference sequence). This CDR3 spans 13 amino acids. CDR3 protein: CASSPGQQETQYF. As DNA, the CDR3 is TGTGCTAGCAGCCCGGGACAGCAAGAGACCCAGTACTTC. The full variable domain, its missing parts supplied by reference TRBV7-7 and TRBJ2-5, is GAGVSQSPRYKVTKRGQDVTLRCDPISSHATLYWYQQALGQGPEFLTYFNYEAQPDKSGLPSDRFSAERPEGSISTLTIQRTEQRDSAMYRCASSPGQQETQYFGPGTRLLVL.

This clonotype was recorded many times. The rearrangement links TRBV7-8 to TRBJ2-5; D is uncertain. The CDR3 length is 14 residues. The V end lost 2 bases, the J end lost 2 bases, and 9 bases lay between the germline ends. CDR1 is SGHVS, CDR2 FQNEAQ, per germline. CDR3 in DNA: TGTGCCAGCAGCTTAACGACCAAGCAAGAGACCCAGTACTTC. This gives the protein CASSLTTKQETQYF.

This clonotype was detected ten times or more. The chain employs TRBV7-9 and TRBJ1-1, with D tentatively TRBD1 (5 bases). The CDR3 length is 15 residues. The V end was cut by 6 bases, the J end by 4 bases, with 18 bases between. Germline values: CDR1 SEHNR, CDR2 FQNEAQ (reference sequence). The CDR3 DNA reads TGTGCCAGCAGTTACTACGGGCAGGGCCCCACTGAAGCTTTCTTT. Amino acids: CASSYYGQGPTEAFF.

This clonotype occurred many times. V gene TRBV10-1 combines with J gene TRBJ2-1; 7 bases line up with TRBD1. Per the germline V gene, CDR1 is WNHNN and CDR2 is SYGVQD (reference sequence). V dropped 5 bases and J dropped 4; count of bases not matched to a gene: 5. The CDR3 extends over 14 amino acids. CDR3 region: CASSKRQGYNEQFF. The CDR3 nucleotides are TGCGCCAGCAGTAAAAGACAGGGATACAATGAGCAGTTCTTC.

This clonotype occurred many times. The CDR3 spells CASSLVQGNQPQHF. CDR3 nucleotide sequence: TGTGCCAGCAGCTTAGTGCAGGGTAATCAGCCCCAGCATTTT. The chain carries TRBV7-2 and TRBJ1-5, with D maybe TRBD1 (5 bases). Trimming cost V 1 base and J 4 bases, with 8 bases left between them. Germline CDR1 reads SGHTA; CDR2 reads FQGNSA. The CDR3 runs to 14 residues.

This clonotype has at least ten counts. The V call is TRBV25-1, the J call TRBJ1-1; D may be TRBD1 (5 bases). Trimming removed 6 bases from V and 0 bases from J, with 14 bases in between. This CDR3 has 15 amino acids. Germline V gene lookup returns CDR1 MGHDK and CDR2 SYGVNS. CDR3 DNA sequence: TGTGCCAGCAGCGGGACGGGCGATATGAACACTGAAGCTTTCTTT. As protein: CASSGTGDMNTEAFF.

This clonotype occurred many times. This chain joins TRBV20-1 and TRBJ2-1; 8 nucleotides line up with TRBD1. The CDR3 runs 12 residues. Germline loops: CDR1 DFQATT, CDR2 SNEGSKA (reference sequence). J was trimmed by 8 bases and V by 6 bases; bases with no gene match: 6. CDR3 DNA sequence: TGCAGTGCAACCACGACAGGGGATGAGCAGTTCTTC. Amino acid sequence: CSATTTGDEQFF.

With regard to this clonotype: A much larger clone differs by one base, so this may be a read error. V is TRBV28 and J is TRBJ2-5, with D possibly matching TRBD1 (5 bases). V lost 7 bases, J lost 4 bases, and 13 bases lay in between. The CDR3 consists of 13 residues. CDR1 is MDHEN, CDR2 SYDVKM, per germline. For the CDR3, the DNA is TGTGCCAGCATATCAGGGAAACCAGAGACCCAGTACTTC. It codes for CASISGKPETQYF.

The table lists this clonotype with many counts. J is TRBJ1-1 and V is TRBV18; TRBD1 aligns across 7 bases. V lost 3 bases and J lost 8; bases outside the gene matches: 6. The germline V gene encodes CDR1 KGHSH and CDR2 LQKENI. The CDR3 contains 13 residues. Here the CDR3 reads CASSPLSGGEAFF. The CDR3 DNA reads as TGTGCCAGCTCACCCCTATCAGGGGGGGAAGCTTTCTTT.